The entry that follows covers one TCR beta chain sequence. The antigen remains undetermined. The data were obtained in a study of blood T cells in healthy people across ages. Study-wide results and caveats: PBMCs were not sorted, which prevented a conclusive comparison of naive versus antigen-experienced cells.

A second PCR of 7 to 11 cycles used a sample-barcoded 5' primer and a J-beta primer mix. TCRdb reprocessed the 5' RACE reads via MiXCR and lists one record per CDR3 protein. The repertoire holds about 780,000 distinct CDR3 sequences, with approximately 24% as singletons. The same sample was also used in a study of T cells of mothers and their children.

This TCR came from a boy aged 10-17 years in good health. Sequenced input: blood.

The CDR3 reads CASSLGPQWGTDTQYF. Here the CDR3 DNA reads TGTGCCAGCAGCTTAGGGCCCCAGTGGGGGACAGATACGCAGTATTTT. This chain links TRBV11-2 with TRBJ2-3; perhaps D is TRBD1 or TRBD2 (5 bases each). Trimming shortened V by 1 base and J by 3 bases, and 14 bases separated the two germline ends. The CDR3 sequence is 16 residues long. From germline, CDR1 is SGHAT and CDR2 FQNNGV.